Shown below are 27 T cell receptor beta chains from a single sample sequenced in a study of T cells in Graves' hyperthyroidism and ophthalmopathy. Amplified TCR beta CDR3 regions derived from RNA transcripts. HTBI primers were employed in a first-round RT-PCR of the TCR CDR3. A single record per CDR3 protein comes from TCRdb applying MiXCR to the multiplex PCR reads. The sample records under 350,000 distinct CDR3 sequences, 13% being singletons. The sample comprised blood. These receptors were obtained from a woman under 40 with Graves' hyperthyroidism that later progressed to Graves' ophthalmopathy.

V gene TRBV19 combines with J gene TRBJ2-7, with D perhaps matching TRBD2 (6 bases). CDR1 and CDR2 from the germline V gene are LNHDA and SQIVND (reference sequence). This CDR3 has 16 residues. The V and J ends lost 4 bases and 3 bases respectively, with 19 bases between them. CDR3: CASSSFAGLSVYEQYF. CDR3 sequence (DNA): TGTGCCAGTAGTAGTTTCGCGGGACTTTCGGTCTACGAGCAGTACTTC.

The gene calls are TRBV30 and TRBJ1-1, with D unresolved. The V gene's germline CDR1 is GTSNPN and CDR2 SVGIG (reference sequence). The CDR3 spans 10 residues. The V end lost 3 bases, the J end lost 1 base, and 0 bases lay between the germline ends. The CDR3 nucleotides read TGTGCCTGGAGGAACACTGAAGCTTTCTTT. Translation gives CAWRNTEAFF.

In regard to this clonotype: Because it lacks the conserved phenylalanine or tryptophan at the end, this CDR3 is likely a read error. CDR3 DNA sequence: TGCAGCGTTGTTACCACGACCGGCGAGCAGTACCTC. Translation gives CSVVTTTGEQYL. V usage is TRBV29-1 and J usage is TRBJ2-7; D unresolved. There are 12 residues in the CDR3. Germline V gene data show CDR1 as SQVTM and CDR2 as ANQGSEA. Trimming took 4 bases from V and 6 from J, leaving 13 bases between them.

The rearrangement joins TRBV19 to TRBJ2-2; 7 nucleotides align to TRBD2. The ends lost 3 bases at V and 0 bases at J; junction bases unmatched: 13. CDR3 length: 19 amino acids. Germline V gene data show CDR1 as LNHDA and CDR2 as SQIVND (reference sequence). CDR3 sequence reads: CASSIIAWLADSNTGELFF. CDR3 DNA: TGTGCCAGTAGTATCATTGCTTGGCTAGCGGACTCGAACACCGGGGAGCTGTTTTTT. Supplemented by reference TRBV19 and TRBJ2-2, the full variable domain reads DGGITQSPKYLFRKEGQNVTLSCEQNLNHDAMYWYRQDPGQGLRLIYYSQIVNDFQKGDIAEGYSVSREKKESFPLTVTSAQKNPTAFYLCASSIIAWLADSNTGELFFGEGSRLTVL.

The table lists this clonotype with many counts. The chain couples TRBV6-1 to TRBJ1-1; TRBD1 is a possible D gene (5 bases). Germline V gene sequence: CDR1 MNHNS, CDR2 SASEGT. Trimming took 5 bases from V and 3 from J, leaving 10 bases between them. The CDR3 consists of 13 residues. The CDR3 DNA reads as TGTGCCAGCAGTTCGACAGTTTACACTGAAGCTTTCTTT. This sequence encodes CASSSTVYTEAFF.

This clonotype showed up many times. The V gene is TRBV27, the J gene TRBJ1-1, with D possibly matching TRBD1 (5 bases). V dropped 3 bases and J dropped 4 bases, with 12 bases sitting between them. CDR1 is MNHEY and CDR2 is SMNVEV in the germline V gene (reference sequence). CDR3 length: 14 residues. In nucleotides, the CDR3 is TGTGCCAGCAGTTTCGGAGGGGTCGGCACTGAAGCTTTCTTT. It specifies CASSFGGVGTEAFF.

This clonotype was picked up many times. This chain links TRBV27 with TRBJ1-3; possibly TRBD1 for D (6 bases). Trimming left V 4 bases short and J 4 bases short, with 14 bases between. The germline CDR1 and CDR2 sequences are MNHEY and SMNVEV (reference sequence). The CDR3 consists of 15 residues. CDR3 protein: CASSSGGTGGNTIYF. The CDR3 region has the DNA TGTGCCAGCAGTTCCGGGGGCACAGGCGGAAACACCATATATTTT.

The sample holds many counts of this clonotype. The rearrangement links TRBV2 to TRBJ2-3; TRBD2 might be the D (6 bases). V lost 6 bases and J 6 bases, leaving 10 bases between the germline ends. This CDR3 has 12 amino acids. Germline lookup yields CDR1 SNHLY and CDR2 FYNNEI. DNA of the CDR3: TGTGCCAGCAGCGGAGGGTCGGATACGCAGTATTTT. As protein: CASSGGSDTQYF.

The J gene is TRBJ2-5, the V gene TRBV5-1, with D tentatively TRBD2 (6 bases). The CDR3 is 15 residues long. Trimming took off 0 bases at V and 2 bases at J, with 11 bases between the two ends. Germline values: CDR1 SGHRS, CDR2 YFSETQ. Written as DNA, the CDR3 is TGCGCCAGCAGCTTGGAGGGCGGGGAACAAGAGACCCAGTACTTC. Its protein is CASSLEGGEQETQYF. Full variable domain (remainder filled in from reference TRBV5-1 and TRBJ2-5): KAGVTQTPRYLIKTRGQQVTLSCSPISGHRSVSWYQQTPGQGLQFLFEYFSETQRNKGNFPGRFSGRQFSNSRSEMNVSTLELGDSALYLCASSLEGGEQETQYFGPGTRLLVL.

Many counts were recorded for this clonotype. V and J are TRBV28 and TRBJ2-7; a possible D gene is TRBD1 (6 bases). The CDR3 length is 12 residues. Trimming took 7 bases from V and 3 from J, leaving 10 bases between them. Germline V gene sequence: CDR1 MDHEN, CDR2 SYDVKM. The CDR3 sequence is CASTPDSYEQYF. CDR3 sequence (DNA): TGTGCCAGCACTCCGGACAGCTACGAGCAGTACTTC.

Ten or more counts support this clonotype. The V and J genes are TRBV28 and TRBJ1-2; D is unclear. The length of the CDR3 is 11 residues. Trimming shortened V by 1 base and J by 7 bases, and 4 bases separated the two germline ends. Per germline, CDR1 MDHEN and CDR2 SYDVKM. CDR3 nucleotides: TGTGCCAGCAGTTTATCAACTGGCTACACCTTC. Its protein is CASSLSTGYTF.

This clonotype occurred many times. CDR3 sequence: CASSRQGWGNTEAFF. CDR3 nucleotide sequence: TGTGCCAGCAGTAGACAGGGGTGGGGAAACACTGAAGCTTTCTTT. The gene calls are TRBV6-1 and TRBJ1-1; 8 bases agree with TRBD1. Germline trimming cut 5 bases from V and 2 bases from J; bases unmatched to any gene: 7. CDR3 length: 15 residues. In germline, CDR1 is MNHNS, CDR2 SASEGT.

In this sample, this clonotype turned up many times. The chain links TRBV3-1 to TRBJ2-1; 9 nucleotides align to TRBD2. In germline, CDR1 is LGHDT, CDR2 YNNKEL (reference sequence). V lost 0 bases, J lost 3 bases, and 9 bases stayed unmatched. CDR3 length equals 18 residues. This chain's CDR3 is CASSQDLAGGDFYNEQFF. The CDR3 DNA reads TGTGCCAGCAGCCAAGATTTGGCGGGAGGGGACTTCTACAATGAGCAGTTCTTC.

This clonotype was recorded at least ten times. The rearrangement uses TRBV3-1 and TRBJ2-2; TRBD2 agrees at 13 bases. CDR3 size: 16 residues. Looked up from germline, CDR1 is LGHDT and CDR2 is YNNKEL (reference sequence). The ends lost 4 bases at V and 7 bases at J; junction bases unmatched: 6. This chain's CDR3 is CASSPLAGGPNGELFF. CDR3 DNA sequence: TGTGCCAGCAGCCCACTAGCGGGAGGGCCCAACGGGGAGCTGTTTTTT.

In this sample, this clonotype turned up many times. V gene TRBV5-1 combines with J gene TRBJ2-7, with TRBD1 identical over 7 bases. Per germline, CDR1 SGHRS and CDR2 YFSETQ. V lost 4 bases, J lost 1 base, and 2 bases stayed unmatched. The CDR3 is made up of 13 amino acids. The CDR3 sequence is CASSTGQSYEQYF. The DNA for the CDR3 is TGCGCCAGCAGCACGGGACAGTCCTACGAGCAGTACTTC.

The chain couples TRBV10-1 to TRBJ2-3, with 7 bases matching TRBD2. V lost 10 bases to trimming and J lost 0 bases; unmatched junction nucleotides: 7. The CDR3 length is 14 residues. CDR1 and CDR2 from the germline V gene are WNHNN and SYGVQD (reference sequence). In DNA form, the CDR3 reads TGCGCCACCCCTTATAGCGGGAGCACAGATACGCAGTATTTT. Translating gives CATPYSGSTDTQYF.

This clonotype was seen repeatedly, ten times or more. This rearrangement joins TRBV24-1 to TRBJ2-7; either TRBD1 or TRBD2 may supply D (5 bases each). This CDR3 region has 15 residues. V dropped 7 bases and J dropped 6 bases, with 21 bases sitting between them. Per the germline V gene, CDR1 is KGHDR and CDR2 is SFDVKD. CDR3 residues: CATSSGLGTTSEQYF. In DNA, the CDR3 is TGTGCCACCAGCAGCGGTCTGGGGACGACGTCCGAGCAGTACTTC.

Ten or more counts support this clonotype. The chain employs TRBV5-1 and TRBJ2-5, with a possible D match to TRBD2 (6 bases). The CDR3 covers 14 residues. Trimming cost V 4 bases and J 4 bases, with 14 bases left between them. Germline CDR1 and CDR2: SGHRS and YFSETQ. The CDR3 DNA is TGCGCCAGCAGCGTGGATAGCGGTGGAGAGACCCAGTACTTC. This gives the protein CASSVDSGGETQYF.

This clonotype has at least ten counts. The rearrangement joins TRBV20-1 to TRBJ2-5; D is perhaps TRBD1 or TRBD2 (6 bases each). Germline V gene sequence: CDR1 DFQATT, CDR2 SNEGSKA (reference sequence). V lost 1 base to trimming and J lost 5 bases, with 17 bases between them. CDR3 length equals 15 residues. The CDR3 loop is CSARVLALGGETQYF. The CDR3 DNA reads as TGCAGTGCTAGAGTCTTGGCTTTAGGGGGGGAGACCCAGTACTTC.

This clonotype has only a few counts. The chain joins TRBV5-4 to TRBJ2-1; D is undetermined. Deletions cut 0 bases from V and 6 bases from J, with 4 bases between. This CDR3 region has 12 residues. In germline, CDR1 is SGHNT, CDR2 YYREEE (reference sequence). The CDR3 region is CASSLVTNEQFF. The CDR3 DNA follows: TGTGCCAGCAGCTTGGTGACCAATGAGCAGTTCTTC.

The CDR3 DNA follows: TGTGCCAGTAGTATCTTGACACAGCTGAACACTGAAGCTTTCTTT. Translating it yields CASSILTQLNTEAFF. V and J are TRBV19 and TRBJ1-1; the D is unclear. The CDR3 runs to 15 residues. Germline loops: CDR1 LNHDA, CDR2 SQIVND (reference sequence). V was cut by 3 bases and J by 0 bases, with 11 bases left in between.

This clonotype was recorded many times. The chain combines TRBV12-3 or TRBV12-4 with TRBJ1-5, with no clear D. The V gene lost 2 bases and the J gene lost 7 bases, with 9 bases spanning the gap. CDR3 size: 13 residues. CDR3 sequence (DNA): TGTGCCAGCAGTTTATTTGCGGGCCAGCCCCAGCATTTT. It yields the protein CASSLFAGQPQHF.

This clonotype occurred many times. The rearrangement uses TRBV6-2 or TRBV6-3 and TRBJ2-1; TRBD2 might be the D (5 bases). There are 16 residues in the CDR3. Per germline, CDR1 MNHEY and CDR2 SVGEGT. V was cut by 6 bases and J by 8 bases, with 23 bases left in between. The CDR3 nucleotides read TGTGCCAGCAGCCTCTCGGGCTATGGCGGGCGGGATGAGCAGTTCTTC. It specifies CASSLSGYGGRDEQFF.

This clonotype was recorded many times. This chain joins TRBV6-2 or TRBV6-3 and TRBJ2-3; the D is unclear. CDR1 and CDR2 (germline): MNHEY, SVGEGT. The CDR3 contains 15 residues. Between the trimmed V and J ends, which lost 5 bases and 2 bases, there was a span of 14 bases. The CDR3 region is CASSRLGKATDTQYF. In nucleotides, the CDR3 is TGTGCCAGCAGTCGCCTAGGGAAGGCCACAGATACGCAGTATTTT.

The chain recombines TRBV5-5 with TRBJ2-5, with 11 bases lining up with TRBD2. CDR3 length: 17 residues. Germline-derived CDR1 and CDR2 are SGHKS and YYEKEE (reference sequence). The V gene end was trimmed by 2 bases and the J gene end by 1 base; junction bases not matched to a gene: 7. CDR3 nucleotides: TGTGCCAGCAGCTTCGTCAGGACTAGCGGGTCCCAAGAGACCCAGTACTTC. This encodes CASSFVRTSGSQETQYF.

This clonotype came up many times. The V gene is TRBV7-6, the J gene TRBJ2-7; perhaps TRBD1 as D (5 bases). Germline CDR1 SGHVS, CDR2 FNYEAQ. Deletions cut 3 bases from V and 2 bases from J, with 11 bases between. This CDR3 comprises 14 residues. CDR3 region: CASSFSDSAYEQYF. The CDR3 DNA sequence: TGTGCCAGCAGCTTTTCTGACAGCGCCTACGAGCAGTACTTC.

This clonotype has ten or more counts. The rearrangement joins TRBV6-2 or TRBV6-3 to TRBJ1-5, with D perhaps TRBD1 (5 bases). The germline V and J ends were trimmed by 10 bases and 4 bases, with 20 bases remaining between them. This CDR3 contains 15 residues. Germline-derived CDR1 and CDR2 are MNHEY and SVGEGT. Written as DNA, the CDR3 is TGTGCCACCATGGGTCGGGCAGGGCGGAATCAGCCCCAGCATTTT. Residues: CATMGRAGRNQPQHF.